These 24 T cell receptor beta chains originate from one sample sequenced in a study of blood T cell repertoires in COVID-19 (dated by TCRdb to about 2020). The library was built by means of the immunoSEQ multiplex PCR assay. TCRdb took this table from immuneACCESS and kept in-frame rearrangements with V and J called. Such tables lack part of the clones; where checked against another copy, unresolved V genes explain under half of the gap, and the rest is unexplained. Recorded for this sample are a few hundred thousand clones; 88% of them occurred a single time. The ten largest clones capture 0.95% to 1.5% of the sample. The sample comprised PBMCs or T cells enriched from blood (not recorded which). The receptors come from a middle-aged woman with acute COVID-19.

The V call is TRBV5-6, the J call TRBJ2-3, with TRBD1 as a possible D gene (5 bases). Germline V CDR1 and CDR2: SGHDT, YYEEEE. V lost 4 bases, J lost 0 bases, and 15 bases lay in between. The CDR3 extends over 16 amino acids. The CDR3 DNA reads as TGTGCCAGCAGCAATGTCAGGGTATCGAGCACAGATACGCAGTATTTT. Translated, it gives CASSNVRVSSTDTQYF.

The rearrangement links TRBV4-2 to TRBJ1-2; 9 bases line up with TRBD1. Trimming at V came to 4 bases and at J to 5 bases, leaving 8 bases not matched to a gene. CDR1 LGHNA and CDR2 YNFKEQ come from the germline V gene. The CDR3 runs 15 residues. CDR3 in DNA: TGTGCCAGCAGCCCGGGGGACAGGGAGCAATATGGCTACACCTTC. It translates to CASSPGDREQYGYTF.

The chain is built from TRBV28 and TRBJ2-1; TRBD2 aligns across 11 bases. V lost 8 bases and J lost 2; bases outside the gene matches: 5. Germline V gene data show CDR1 as MDHEN and CDR2 as SYDVKM. The CDR3 has 15 residues. CDR3 residues: CASLQGLAAYNEQFF. The CDR3 DNA reads as TGTGCCAGCTTACAGGGACTAGCGGCCTACAATGAGCAGTTCTTC.

The V gene is TRBV4-2, the J gene TRBJ2-2; a possible D gene is TRBD2 (5 bases). V was clipped by 1 base and J by 5 bases, with 14 bases between them. Germline V lookup: CDR1 LGHNA, CDR2 YNFKEQ. The length of the CDR3 is 16 residues. The CDR3 DNA sequence: TGTGCCAGCAGCCAAGGCCTCGGGATCTCTACCGGGGAGCTGTTTTTT. Translation gives CASSQGLGISTGELFF.

This clone was seen only once. The chain is built from TRBV6-6 and TRBJ1-2, with 9 bases aligning to TRBD1. CDR1 is MNHNY and CDR2 is SVGAGI in the germline V gene (reference sequence). The J segment lost 3 bases and the V segment lost 6 bases, leaving 5 bases of the junction unmatched. The CDR3 length is 14 residues. In DNA, the CDR3 is TGTGCCAGCAGATTAACAGGGGGCGACTATGGCTACACCTTC. Translating gives CASRLTGGDYGYTF.

The rearrangement joins TRBV9 to TRBJ1-2; 7 nucleotides align to TRBD1. J gave up 8 bases and V 0 bases, and 16 bases lay outside the gene matches. This CDR3 has 17 residues. Germline V lookup: CDR1 SGDLS, CDR2 YYNGEE. The CDR3 DNA reads TGTGCCAGCAGCGTAGTCGAGGGGGCGCAGACAGAAGACGGCTACACCTTC. Its protein is CASSVVEGAQTEDGYTF. Full variable domain (rest looked up from reference TRBV9 and TRBJ1-2): DSGVTQTPKHLITATGQRVTLRCSPRSGDLSVYWYQQSLDQGLQFLIQYYNGEERAKGNILERFSAQQFPDLHSELNLSSLELGDSALYFCASSVVEGAQTEDGYTFGSGTRLTVV.

The CDR3 is CASSLAPGQGNYGYTF. The CDR3 bases are TGTGCCAGCAGCTTGGCCCCGGGACAGGGGAACTATGGCTACACCTTC. The V and J genes are TRBV5-4 and TRBJ1-2, with TRBD1 identical over 10 bases. Germline lookup yields CDR1 SGHNT and CDR2 YYREEE (reference sequence). The CDR3 loop spans 16 amino acids. J gave up 2 bases and V 0 bases, and 4 bases lay outside the gene matches.

The rearrangement joins TRBV7-2 to TRBJ1-5; the D gene is possibly TRBD1 (5 bases). Germline V gives CDR1 SGHTA, CDR2 FQGNSA. The V end lost 5 bases, the J end lost 3 bases, and 14 bases lay between the germline ends. The CDR3 contains 15 residues. CDR3 amino acids: CASSLNPGVNQPQHF. The CDR3 DNA reads TGTGCCAGCAGCCTAAACCCGGGGGTCAATCAGCCCCAGCATTTT.

The chain combines TRBV7-2 with TRBJ2-3; 7 bases are a match to TRBD2. The CDR3 covers 13 residues. In germline, CDR1 is SGHTA, CDR2 FQGNSA. After removal of 5 bases from V and 6 bases from J, the junction contained 5 bases not matched to a gene. The CDR3 protein is CASSADSGDTQYF. The CDR3 DNA is TGTGCCAGCAGCGCCGATAGCGGGGATACGCAGTATTTT.

The CDR3 here is CASSSIAGVDTQYF. The DNA of the CDR3 is TGTGCCAGCAGCTCTATAGCGGGAGTGGATACGCAGTATTTT. This sequence joins TRBV7-8 and TRBJ2-3; 9 nucleotides agree with TRBD2. The CDR3 length is 14 residues. Germline CDR1 and CDR2: SGHVS and FQNEAQ. With V trimmed by 4 bases and J by 6 bases, 5 bases remained unmatched.

This chain connects TRBV19 to TRBJ1-1, with 12 bases fitting TRBD1. Germline V gives CDR1 LNHDA, CDR2 SQIVND (reference sequence). The trim removed 4 bases at V and 1 base at J, leaving 7 bases unmatched. The CDR3 has 17 amino acids. CDR3 nucleotides: TGTGCCAGTAGTACCGGGACAGGGGGCGGAAAGAACACTGAAGCTTTCTTT. Its translation: CASSTGTGGGKNTEAFF. The full variable domain, rest sourced from reference TRBV19 and TRBJ1-1, is DGGITQSPKYLFRKEGQNVTLSCEQNLNHDAMYWYRQDPGQGLRLIYYSQIVNDFQKGDIAEGYSVSREKKESFPLTVTSAQKNPTAFYLCASSTGTGGGKNTEAFFGQGTRLTVV.

This rearrangement joins TRBV30 to TRBJ2-4; D perhaps matches TRBD1 (6 bases). V lost 2 bases and J lost 12, with 17 bases in between. CDR1 and CDR2 (germline): GTSNPN, SVGIG (reference sequence). The CDR3 sequence is 13 residues long. Here the CDR3 DNA reads TGTGCCTGGAGTTTTGGGGGCCAGGGGAATCAGTACTTC. Translating gives CAWSFGGQGNQYF.

This clone was counted a few times. The chain's CDR3 is CASSWGTGGLTEAFF. The DNA for the CDR3 is TGTGCCAGCAGCTGGGGGACAGGGGGACTCACTGAAGCTTTCTTT. The chain couples TRBV11-3 to TRBJ1-1, with TRBD1 matching 11 bases. Germline V CDR1 and CDR2: SGHNT, YENEEA. V was clipped by 4 bases and J by 4 bases; unmatched bases: 5. CDR3 size: 15 residues.

CDR3 coding DNA: TGTGCCAGTAGTATCGCGGGCGGGACGACTGAAGCTTTCTTT. Translated, it gives CASSIAGGTTEAFF. The chain combines TRBV19 with TRBJ1-1; D possibly corresponds to TRBD1 (5 bases). V lost 3 bases, J lost 5 bases, and 13 bases lay in between. Looked up from germline, CDR1 is LNHDA and CDR2 is SQIVND (reference sequence). There are 14 residues in the CDR3.

The chain uses TRBV2 and TRBJ1-1; D gene ambiguous. V lost 4 bases and J lost 2, with 8 bases in between. The germline gives CDR1 SNHLY, CDR2 FYNNEI. This CDR3 spans 13 amino acids. In DNA form, the CDR3 reads TGTGCCAGCAGTGTTGACACCAACACTGAAGCTTTCTTT. It specifies CASSVDTNTEAFF.

V and J are TRBV28 and TRBJ2-5, with 8 bases identical to TRBD1. Looked up from germline, CDR1 is MDHEN and CDR2 is SYDVKM. This CDR3 has 12 amino acids. Trimming at V came to 10 bases and at J to 5 bases, leaving 6 bases not matched to a gene. The CDR3 coding sequence is TGTGCCAACCAGGGGGCAGGGGAGACCCAGTACTTC. Protein product: CANQGAGETQYF.

J is TRBJ1-5 and V is TRBV19, with unresolved D. The V gene lost 4 bases and the J gene lost 5 bases, with 18 bases spanning the gap. The CDR3 spans 16 residues. Germline values: CDR1 LNHDA, CDR2 SQIVND (reference sequence). CDR3 bases: TGTGCCAGTAGTACATACCTTGAATTGAGAGATCAGCCCCAGCATTTT. Its protein is CASSTYLELRDQPQHF.

V is TRBV6-1 and J is TRBJ1-2, with D perhaps matching TRBD1 (6 bases). The germline V gene encodes CDR1 MNHNS and CDR2 SASEGT. This CDR3 spans 16 amino acids. V lost 0 bases, J lost 2 bases, and 13 bases lay in between. Here the CDR3 reads CASSEAPGGGNYGYTF. For the CDR3, the DNA is TGTGCCAGCAGTGAAGCGCCGGGAGGGGGAAACTATGGCTACACCTTC.

Note on this clone: Other DNA sequences of this sample code for an identical CDR3. This chain joins TRBV5-1 and TRBJ1-2; D might be TRBD1 (5 bases). The CDR3 totals 14 residues. V dropped 0 bases and J dropped 3 bases, with 9 bases sitting between them. From germline, CDR1 is SGHRS and CDR2 YFSETQ. This chain's CDR3 is CASSLVGQDYGYTF. CDR3 sequence (DNA): TGCGCCAGCAGCTTGGTGGGGCAGGACTATGGCTACACCTTC.

The chain combines TRBV18 with TRBJ1-1; D possibly corresponds to TRBD1 (5 bases). Trimming pared 0 bases from V and 7 bases from J, leaving 9 bases between. The CDR3 length is 13 residues. Germline values: CDR1 KGHSH, CDR2 LQKENI. The CDR3 sequence is CASSPPSQDEAFF. CDR3 DNA: TGTGCCAGCTCACCACCGTCACAGGATGAAGCTTTCTTT.

This clone was detected once. This chain joins TRBV28 and TRBJ2-7, with TRBD2 as a possible D gene (5 bases). The length of the CDR3 is 13 residues. CDR1 is MDHEN and CDR2 is SYDVKM in the germline V gene. Trimming shortened V by 8 bases and J by 2 bases, and 13 bases separated the two germline ends. CDR3: CASGKADTYEQYF. CDR3 coding DNA: TGTGCCAGCGGAAAAGCGGATACCTACGAGCAGTACTTC. The entire variable domain, with the rest obtained from reference TRBV28 and TRBJ2-7, is as follows: DVKVTQSSRYLVKRTGEKVFLECVQDMDHENMFWYRQDPGLGLRLIYFSYDVKMKEKGDIPEGYSVSREKKERFSLILESASTNQTSMYLCASGKADTYEQYFGPGTRLTVT.

The rearrangement uses TRBV11-3 and TRBJ2-1, with D perhaps matching TRBD2 (5 bases). Germline V gene sequence: CDR1 SGHNT, CDR2 YENEEA. The V end was cut by 3 bases, the J end by 3 bases, with 15 bases between. This CDR3 is 16 amino acids long. The CDR3 loop reads CASSFRAGEGYNEQFF. The CDR3 nucleotides read TGTGCCAGCAGCTTTCGGGCAGGTGAGGGCTACAATGAGCAGTTCTTC.

In this sample, this clone turned up a few times. The chain uses TRBV4-1 and TRBJ1-2, with D maybe TRBD1 (6 bases). In germline, CDR1 is MGHRA, CDR2 YSYEKL. CDR3 size: 12 residues. Between the trimmed V and J ends, which lost 6 bases and 8 bases, there was a span of 13 bases. Here the CDR3 reads CASSQQGYGYTF. CDR3 coding DNA: TGCGCCAGCAGTCAACAGGGCTACGGCTACACCTTC.

The chain links TRBV4-1 to TRBJ1-4; 8 positions match TRBD1. Trimming cost V 6 bases and J 8 bases; bases outside gene matches: 5. CDR1 is MGHRA, CDR2 YSYEKL, per germline. The CDR3 is 13 amino acids. DNA of the CDR3: TGCGCCAGCAGTCAGGGGGCGAGAGAAAAACTGTTTTTT. Translation gives CASSQGAREKLFF.